The 32 T cell receptor beta chains below were found in one sample sequenced in a study of regulatory T cells in long-lasting Graves disease. This sample's time point: newly diagnosed GD, antithyroid drugs for less than 3 months. The authors made the TCR library using RNA they extracted from PBMCs. In building TCR beta libraries, iRepertoire HTBI primers were used together with Arm-PCR of CDR3 regions. Each CDR3 protein gets one entry after TCRdb re-called the multiplex PCR reads with MiXCR. The data show around 480,000 distinct CDR3 sequences, about 16% seen once. The same sample was also studied in work on T cells in Graves' hyperthyroidism and ophthalmopathy.

The sample in question was peripheral blood mononuclear cells (PBMCs), obtained at new diagnosis, from a patient treated with antithyroid drugs. The receptors derive from a middle-aged woman with Graves disease.

This clonotype showed up just a few times. This chain connects TRBV12-3 or TRBV12-4 to TRBJ2-1, with 8 positions matching TRBD2. The CDR3 sequence is 19 residues long. After removal of 5 bases from V and 6 bases from J, the junction contained 21 bases not matched to a gene. CDR3 DNA sequence: TGTGCCAGCAGTCTTAACCGGGGGGGGGCCTCCCGTCGGGCCAATGAGCAGTTCTTC. This sequence encodes CASSLNRGGASRRANEQFF.

The V call is TRBV3-1, the J call TRBJ2-3; weak D call: TRBD2 (5 bases). V lost 0 bases and J 7 bases, leaving 11 bases between the germline ends. Per germline, CDR1 LGHDT and CDR2 YNNKEL (reference sequence). This CDR3 contains 14 residues. The CDR3 sequence is CASSQDSGSNTQYF. The CDR3 region has the DNA TGTGCCAGCAGCCAAGATTCGGGGTCGAATACGCAGTATTTT.

Concerning this clonotype itself: A read error may explain this, as a much larger clone is one base away. Given the absence of the conserved phenylalanine or tryptophan at the CDR3 end, a read error is likely. The rearrangement links TRBV7-2 to TRBJ2-1; TRBD2 aligns across 11 bases. Germline assignment: CDR1 SGHTA and CDR2 FQGNSA. V was pared by 5 bases and J by 8 bases, with 5 bases of the junction left unmatched. The CDR3 is made up of 14 amino acids. This CDR3 reads CASSISGGAHEQFS. The CDR3 DNA follows: TGTGCCAGCAGCATTAGCGGGGGGGCCCATGAGCAGTTCTCC.

To note about this clonotype: A much larger clone sits a single nucleotide away, making a read error possible. The genes are TRBV5-1 and TRBJ1-5; D unresolved. The CDR3 loop spans 15 amino acids. Germline values: CDR1 SGHRS, CDR2 YFSETQ. The chain's CDR3 is CTSSLEGQSNQPQHF. The DNA of the CDR3 is TGCACCAGCAGCTTGGAGGGTCAGAGCAATCAGCCCCAGCATTTT.

V and J are TRBV19 and TRBJ2-6; possibly TRBD2 for D (5 bases). Trimming left V 3 bases short and J 0 bases short, with 21 bases between. Germline assignment: CDR1 LNHDA and CDR2 SQIVND (reference sequence). The CDR3 has 20 amino acids. CDR3 nucleotides: TGTGCCAGTAGTATCACCCTAACAAGAGGGCTTAGCTCTGGGGCCAACGTCCTGACTTTC. Translated, it gives CASSITLTRGLSSGANVLTF.

The chain couples TRBV19 to TRBJ1-2; 10 bases match TRBD1. The CDR3 spans 13 residues. CDR1 and CDR2 from the germline V gene are LNHDA and SQIVND (reference sequence). V shed 10 bases, J shed 7 bases, and the junction held 9 bases outside the gene matches. The CDR3 bases are TGTGCCACCAGACAGGGGGCTGCTGGTGGCTACACCTTC. Translation: CATRQGAAGGYTF.

This chain uses TRBV6-9 with TRBJ1-5; no reliable D call. V lost 3 bases and J 2 bases, leaving 17 bases between the germline ends. CDR1 MNHGY and CDR2 SVAAGI come from the germline V gene. This CDR3 region has 17 residues. The CDR3 nucleotides read TGTGCCAGCAGTTACGGGATAATATTTGGTGGCAATCAGCCCCAGCATTTT. Its protein product is CASSYGIIFGGNQPQHF.

Points on this clonotype: This may stem from a read error, because a much larger clone lies one nucleotide away. The chain joins TRBV5-1 to TRBJ2-3, with 8 positions matching TRBD1. The tail of the sequence fits TRBJ2-7 better, so the J call may be wrong. This CDR3 is 15 amino acids long. Germline V gene sequence: CDR1 SGHRS, CDR2 YFSETQ. CDR3 residues: CASRAVGQVYNEQYF. The CDR3 nucleotides read TGCGCCAGCAGAGCAGTGGGACAGGTCTACAATGAGCAGTACTTC.

As to this clonotype: One base separates it from a far larger clone, so it is likely a read error. J is TRBJ2-7 and V is TRBV2, with a tentative D call TRBD1 (5 bases). CDR1 and CDR2 from the germline V gene are SNHLY and FYNNEI. This CDR3 spans 14 amino acids. V shed 2 bases and J shed 7 bases, with 15 bases lying between them. CDR3 sequence reads: CASSEWGQGNEQYF. CDR3 DNA sequence: TGTGCCAGCAGTGAATGGGGCCAAGGGAATGAGCAGTACTTC.

This clonotype was seen at least ten times. The CDR3: CSAWDRGYGYTF. CDR3 DNA sequence: TGCAGCGCTTGGGACAGGGGATATGGCTACACCTTC. V and J are TRBV20-1 and TRBJ1-2, with 10 bases aligning to TRBD1. CDR3 length equals 12 residues. Germline V lookup: CDR1 DFQATT, CDR2 SNEGSKA (reference sequence).

This clonotype has a single count. A much larger clonotype is one base distant, so this may be a read error. The V gene is TRBV30, the J gene TRBJ1-2, with TRBD1 as a possible D gene (5 bases). The CDR3 length is 13 residues. CDR1 is GTSNPN and CDR2 is SVGIG in the germline V gene (reference sequence). The V gene lost 4 bases and the J gene lost 6 bases, with 15 bases spanning the gap. The CDR3 coding sequence is TGTGCCTGGATCTACGGGGCCGAGCATGGCTACACCTTC. Amino acid sequence: CAWIYGAEHGYTF.

This clonotype showed up just a few times. The rearrangement joins TRBV6-1 to TRBJ2-3; no definite D call. This CDR3 is 15 amino acids long. CDR1 MNHNS and CDR2 SASEGT come from the germline V gene. Trimming took off 6 bases at V and 1 base at J, with 14 bases between the two ends. CDR3 coding DNA: TGTGCCAGCAGCCTTAGGGCGTTGGGCACAGATACGCAGTATTTT. It encodes CASSLRALGTDTQYF.

The CDR3 sequence: CASSQEVTGLETQYF. The DNA of the CDR3 is TGCGCCAGCAGCCAAGAGGTAACAGGGCTCGAGACCCAGTACTTC. The chain has TRBV4-3 and TRBJ2-5; D might be TRBD1 (6 bases). The CDR3 consists of 15 residues. V lost 0 bases and J 5 bases, leaving 13 bases between the germline ends. Germline lookup yields CDR1 LGHNA and CDR2 YSLEER.

CDR3 region: CASSLDREGGLEKTDTQYF. In DNA form, the CDR3 reads TGTGCCAGCAGCCTGGACAGGGAGGGGGGTTTAGAGAAGACAGATACGCAGTATTTT. The rearrangement uses TRBV5-8 and TRBJ2-3, with a tentative D call TRBD1 (8 bases). The CDR3 length is 19 residues. V lost 4 bases, J lost 3 bases, and 27 bases lay in between. Germline-derived CDR1 and CDR2 are SGHTS and YDEGEE. The variable domain in full, completed from reference TRBV5-8 and TRBJ2-3, reads EAGVTQSPTHLIKTRGQQATLRCSPISGHTSVYWYQQALGLGLQFLLWYDEGEERNRGNFPPRFSGRQFPNYSSELNVNALELEDSALYLCASSLDREGGLEKTDTQYFGPGTRLTVL.

The chain links TRBV28 to TRBJ2-5; D may be TRBD2 (5 bases). The V end lost 9 bases, the J end lost 6 bases, and 14 bases lay between the germline ends. The CDR3 has 12 amino acids. Germline V gives CDR1 MDHEN, CDR2 SYDVKM. CDR3 coding DNA: TGTGCCAGTGAATCTAGCACCCAGACCCAGTACTTC. Its translation is CASESSTQTQYF.

This clonotype was picked up many times. CDR3 amino acids: CSARSGSGGVSTNEKLFF. The CDR3 DNA sequence: TGCAGTGCTAGAAGTGGCTCGGGAGGCGTATCAACTAATGAAAAACTGTTTTTT. The gene calls are TRBV20-1 and TRBJ1-4, with D hard to call. The CDR3 has 18 residues. The germline CDR1 and CDR2 sequences are DFQATT and SNEGSKA (reference sequence). With 2 bases removed from V and 0 bases from J, the gap between germline ends came to 19 bases.

This clonotype was found a few times. The V gene is TRBV25-1, the J gene TRBJ1-1, with D possibly being TRBD1 (6 bases). The CDR3 sequence is 13 residues long. Germline V lookup: CDR1 MGHDK, CDR2 SYGVNS. Trimming cost V 3 bases and J 6 bases, with 11 bases left between them. The CDR3 DNA reads as TGTGCCAGCAGTGATTGGGGGGCTGCTGAAGCTTTCTTT. Protein product: CASSDWGAAEAFF.

This clonotype has at least ten counts. The chain links TRBV3-1 to TRBJ2-1; perhaps D is TRBD1 or TRBD2 (5 bases each). Near its end, the DNA agrees better with TRBJ2-5, so the J call may be wrong. Germline-derived CDR1 and CDR2 are LGHDT and YNNKEL (reference sequence). The CDR3 sequence is 16 residues long. The CDR3 loop reads CASSQDRGAATETQYF. CDR3 DNA sequence: TGTGCCAGCAGCCAAGATCGAGGGGCGGCAACAGAGACCCAGTACTTC.

This clonotype was detected ten times or more. The chain recombines TRBV6-1 with TRBJ2-1; the D gene is possibly TRBD2 (6 bases). CDR3 length: 15 residues. Germline V gene data show CDR1 as MNHNS and CDR2 as SASEGT. V was pared by 7 bases and J by 7 bases, with 20 bases between. In DNA form, the CDR3 reads TGTGCCAGCACCCATCCACCGTGGAGGGGAAATGAGCAGTTCTTC. It codes for CASTHPPWRGNEQFF.

This clonotype was observed many times. A read error may produce the germline difference seen at one junction end. The chain joins TRBV2 to TRBJ2-3; no definite D call. CDR3 size: 14 residues. CDR1 SNHLY and CDR2 FYNNEI come from the germline V gene. This CDR3 is CASSELIDTNTQYF. In DNA, the CDR3 is TGTGCCAGCAGTGAGTTGATAGACACAAATACGCAGTATTTT.

The V and J genes are TRBV7-9 and TRBJ2-7; 10 bases line up with TRBD1. V shed 5 bases and J 4 bases; nucleotides not matched to a gene: 8. CDR1 and CDR2 from the germline V gene are SEHNR and FQNEAQ (reference sequence). The CDR3 is made up of 15 amino acids. The CDR3 nucleotides are TGTGCCAGCAGCCAGACAGGGGGCGACCAATACGAGCAGTACTTC. Amino acids: CASSQTGGDQYEQYF.

This clonotype was recorded at least ten times. This sequence joins TRBV3-1 and TRBJ1-2, with D hard to call. V was cut by 0 bases and J by 7 bases, with 18 bases left in between. The CDR3 is made up of 16 amino acids. Germline V gives CDR1 LGHDT, CDR2 YNNKEL (reference sequence). This CDR3 reads CASSQDYATKGRGYTF. The CDR3 coding sequence is TGTGCCAGCAGCCAAGATTACGCGACCAAAGGTCGTGGCTACACCTTC.

This clonotype has just a few counts. The rearrangement links TRBV6-9 to TRBJ1-2; D is unclear. The CDR3 spans 12 residues. Germline CDR1 reads MNHGY; CDR2 reads SVAAGI. With 3 bases removed from V and 6 bases from J, the gap between germline ends came to 8 bases. Written as DNA, the CDR3 is TGTGCCAGCAGTTACCCGGGAGATGGCTACACCTTC. This codes for CASSYPGDGYTF.

This clonotype came up many times. The chain joins TRBV28 to TRBJ2-3; D is tentatively TRBD1 or TRBD2 (5 bases each). Germline loops: CDR1 MDHEN, CDR2 SYDVKM. The length of the CDR3 is 12 residues. V lost 3 bases and J 5 bases, leaving 6 bases between the germline ends. CDR3 amino acids: CASSLGEDTQYF. Here the CDR3 DNA reads TGTGCCAGCAGTTTGGGGGAAGATACGCAGTATTTT.

This clonotype came up a few times. This chain joins TRBV6-1 and TRBJ2-5; TRBD1 aligns across 10 bases. The germline V gene has CDR1 MNHNS and CDR2 SASEGT. V was pared by 6 bases and J by 5 bases, with 6 bases of the junction left unmatched. CDR3 length: 14 residues. The CDR3 DNA reads TGTGCCAGCAGAGAGGGACAGGGGCGGGAGACCCAGTACTTC. The encoded protein is CASREGQGRETQYF.

The CDR3 nucleotides read TGCAGCGCCGCGACTACAGGGACCAGCACAGATACGCAGTATTTT. Translation: CSAATTGTSTDTQYF. The genes are TRBV29-1 and TRBJ2-3, with D possibly being TRBD1 (6 bases). The CDR3 has 15 amino acids. The V end lost 7 bases, the J end lost 0 bases, and 17 bases lay between the germline ends. CDR1 SQVTM and CDR2 ANQGSEA come from the germline V gene.

This clonotype was found many times. This chain links TRBV2 with TRBJ2-2; TRBD1 matches at 7 bases. This CDR3 is built from 15 residues. Germline V gene sequence: CDR1 SNHLY, CDR2 FYNNEI. V gave up 2 bases and J gave up 2 bases; unmatched junction bases: 2. CDR3 in amino acids: CASSEPGGNTGELFF. CDR3 in DNA: TGTGCCAGCAGTGAACCAGGGGGAAACACCGGGGAGCTGTTTTTT.

This chain uses TRBV6-2 or TRBV6-3 with TRBJ2-7, with D tentatively TRBD2 (5 bases). The length of the CDR3 is 13 residues. Looked up from germline, CDR1 is MNHEY and CDR2 is SVGEGT. Trimming removed 7 bases at V and 0 bases at J, with 10 bases between. The CDR3, as DNA: TGTGCCAGCAAGGCTAGCAACTCCTACGAGCAGTACTTC. Translation gives CASKASNSYEQYF.

This clonotype appeared a few times. Its ends do not fully match the called genes, so a read error is possible. This chain links TRBV3-1 with TRBJ2-1; D is undetermined. Germline V gene lookup returns CDR1 LGHDT and CDR2 YNNKEL (reference sequence). The CDR3 runs 16 residues. Written as DNA, the CDR3 is TGTGCCAGCAGCCCGGAAGAGGTACCCCCTGGCAATGCGCAGTTCTTC. It specifies CASSPEEVPPGNAQFF.

This clonotype was recorded at least ten times. This chain joins TRBV13 and TRBJ2-3, with a weak D call TRBD2 (5 bases). The CDR3 extends over 14 amino acids. Trimming cost V 5 bases and J 2 bases, with 11 bases left between them. Germline CDR1 reads PRHDT; CDR2 reads FYEKMQ (reference sequence). The CDR3 region has the DNA TGTGCCAGCAGCGAAAGACTATCCACAGATACGCAGTATTTT. This codes for CASSERLSTDTQYF.

This clonotype showed up many times. The chain joins TRBV6-5 to TRBJ1-1; D call uncertain. This CDR3 comprises 14 residues. Per the germline V gene, CDR1 is MNHEY and CDR2 is SVGAGI. Trimming pared 1 base from V and 1 base from J, leaving 7 bases between. The CDR3 sequence is CASSYFLPNTEAFF. For the CDR3, the DNA is TGTGCCAGCAGTTACTTCCTCCCGAACACTGAAGCTTTCTTT.

The V call is TRBV2, the J call TRBJ1-2, with D possibly matching TRBD1 (6 bases). CDR3 size: 12 residues. Germline V gene lookup returns CDR1 SNHLY and CDR2 FYNNEI. The ends were cut back, 9 bases at V and 5 bases at J, with 13 bases in the middle. The CDR3 sequence: CASPVGGYGYTF. The CDR3 DNA is TGTGCCAGTCCGGTAGGGGGTTATGGCTACACCTTC.